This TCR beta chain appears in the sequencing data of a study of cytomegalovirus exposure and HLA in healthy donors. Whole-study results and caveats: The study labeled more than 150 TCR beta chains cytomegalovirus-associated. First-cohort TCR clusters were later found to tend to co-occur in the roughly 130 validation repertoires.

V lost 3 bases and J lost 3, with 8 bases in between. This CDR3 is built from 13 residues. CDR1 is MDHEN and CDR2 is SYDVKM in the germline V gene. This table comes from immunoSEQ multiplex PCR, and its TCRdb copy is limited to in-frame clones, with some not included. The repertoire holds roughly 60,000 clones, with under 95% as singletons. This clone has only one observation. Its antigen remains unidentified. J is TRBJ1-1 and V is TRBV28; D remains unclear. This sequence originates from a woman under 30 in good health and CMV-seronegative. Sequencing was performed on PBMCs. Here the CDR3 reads CASSFRRDTEAFF. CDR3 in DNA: TGTGCCAGCAGTTTTCGCCGGGACACTGAAGCTTTCTTT.